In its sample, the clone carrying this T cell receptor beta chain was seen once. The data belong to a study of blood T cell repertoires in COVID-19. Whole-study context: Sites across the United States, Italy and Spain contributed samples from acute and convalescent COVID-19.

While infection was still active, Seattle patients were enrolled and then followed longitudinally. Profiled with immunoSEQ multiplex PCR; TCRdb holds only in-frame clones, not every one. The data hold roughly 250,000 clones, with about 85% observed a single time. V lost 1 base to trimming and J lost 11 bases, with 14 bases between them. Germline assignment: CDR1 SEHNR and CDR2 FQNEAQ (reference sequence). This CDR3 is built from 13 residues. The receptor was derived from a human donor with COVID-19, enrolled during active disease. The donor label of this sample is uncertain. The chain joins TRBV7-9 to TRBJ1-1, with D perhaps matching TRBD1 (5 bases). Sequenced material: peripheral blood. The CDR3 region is CASSLGQRGEAFF. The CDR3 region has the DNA TGTGCCAGCAGCTTAGGTCAACGGGGGGAGGCTTTCTTT.